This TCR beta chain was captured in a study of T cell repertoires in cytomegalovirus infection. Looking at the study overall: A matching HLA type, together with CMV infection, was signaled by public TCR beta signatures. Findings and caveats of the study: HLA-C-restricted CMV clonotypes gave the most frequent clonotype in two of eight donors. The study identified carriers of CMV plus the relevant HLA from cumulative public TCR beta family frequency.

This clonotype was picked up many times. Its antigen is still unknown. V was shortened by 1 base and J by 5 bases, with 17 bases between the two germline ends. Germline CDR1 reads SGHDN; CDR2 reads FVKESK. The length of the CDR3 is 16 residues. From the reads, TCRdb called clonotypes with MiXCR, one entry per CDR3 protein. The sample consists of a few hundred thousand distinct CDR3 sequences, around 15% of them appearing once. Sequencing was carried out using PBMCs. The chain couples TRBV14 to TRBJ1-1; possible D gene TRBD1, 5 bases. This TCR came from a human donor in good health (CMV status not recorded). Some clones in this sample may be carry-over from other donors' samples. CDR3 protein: CASSQVGGVHHTEAFF. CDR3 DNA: TGTGCCAGCAGCCAAGTGGGGGGGGTTCATCATACTGAAGCTTTCTTT.